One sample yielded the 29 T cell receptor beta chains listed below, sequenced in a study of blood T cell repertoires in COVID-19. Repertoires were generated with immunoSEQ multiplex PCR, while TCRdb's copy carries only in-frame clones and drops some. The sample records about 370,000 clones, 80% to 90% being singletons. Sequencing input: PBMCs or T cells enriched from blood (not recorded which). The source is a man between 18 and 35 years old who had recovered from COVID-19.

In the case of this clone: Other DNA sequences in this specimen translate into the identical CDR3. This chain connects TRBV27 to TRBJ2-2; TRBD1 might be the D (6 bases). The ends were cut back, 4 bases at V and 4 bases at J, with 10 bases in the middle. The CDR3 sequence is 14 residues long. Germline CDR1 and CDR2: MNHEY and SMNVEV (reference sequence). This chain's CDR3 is CASSSQGFTGELFF. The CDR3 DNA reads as TGTGCCAGCAGTTCACAGGGTTTCACCGGGGAGCTGTTTTTT.

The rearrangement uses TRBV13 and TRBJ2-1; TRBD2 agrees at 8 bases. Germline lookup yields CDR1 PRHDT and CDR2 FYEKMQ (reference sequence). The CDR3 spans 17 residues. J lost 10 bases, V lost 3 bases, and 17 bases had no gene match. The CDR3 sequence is CASSFGDIAGRFREQFF. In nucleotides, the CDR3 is TGTGCCAGCAGCTTCGGTGACATAGCGGGGCGGTTCCGGGAGCAGTTCTTC.

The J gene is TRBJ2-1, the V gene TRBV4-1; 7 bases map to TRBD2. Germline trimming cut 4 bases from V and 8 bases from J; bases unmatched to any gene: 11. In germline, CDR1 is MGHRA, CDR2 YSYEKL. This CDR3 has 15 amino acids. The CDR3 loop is CASSLGLVSLDEQFF. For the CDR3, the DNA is TGCGCCAGCAGCCTTGGACTAGTCTCGCTCGATGAGCAGTTCTTC.

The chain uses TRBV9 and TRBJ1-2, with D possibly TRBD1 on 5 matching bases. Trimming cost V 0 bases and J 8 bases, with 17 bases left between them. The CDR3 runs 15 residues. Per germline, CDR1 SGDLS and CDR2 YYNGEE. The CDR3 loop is CASSVDQGGLVGYTF. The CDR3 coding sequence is TGTGCCAGCAGCGTAGATCAGGGAGGATTAGTGGGCTACACCTTC.

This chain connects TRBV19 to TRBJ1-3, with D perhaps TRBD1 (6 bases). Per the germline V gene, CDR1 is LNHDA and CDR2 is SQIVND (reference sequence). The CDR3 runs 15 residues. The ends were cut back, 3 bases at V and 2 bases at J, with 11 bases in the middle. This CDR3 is CASSMPRGTGNTIYF. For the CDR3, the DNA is TGTGCCAGTAGTATGCCCAGGGGAACTGGAAACACCATATATTTT.

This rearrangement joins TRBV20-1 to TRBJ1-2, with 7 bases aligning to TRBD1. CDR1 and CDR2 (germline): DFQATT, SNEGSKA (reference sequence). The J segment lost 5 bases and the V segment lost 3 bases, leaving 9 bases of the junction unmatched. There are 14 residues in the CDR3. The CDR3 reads CSASPGQQNYGYTF. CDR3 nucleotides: TGCAGTGCTAGTCCGGGACAGCAAAATTATGGCTACACCTTC.

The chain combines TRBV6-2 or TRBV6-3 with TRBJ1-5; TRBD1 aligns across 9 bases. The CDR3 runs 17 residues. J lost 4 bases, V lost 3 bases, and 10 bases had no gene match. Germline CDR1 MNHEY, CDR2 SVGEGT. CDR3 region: CASSYLLGQGGNQPQHF. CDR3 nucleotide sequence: TGTGCCAGCAGTTATCTATTGGGACAGGGCGGAAATCAGCCCCAGCATTTT.

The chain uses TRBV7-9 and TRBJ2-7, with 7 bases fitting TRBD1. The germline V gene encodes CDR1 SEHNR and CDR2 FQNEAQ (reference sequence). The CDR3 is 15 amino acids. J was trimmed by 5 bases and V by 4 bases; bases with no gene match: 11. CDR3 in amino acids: CASSSGGRQGDEQYF. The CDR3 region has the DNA TGTGCCAGCAGCTCGGGCGGAAGACAGGGTGACGAGCAGTACTTC.

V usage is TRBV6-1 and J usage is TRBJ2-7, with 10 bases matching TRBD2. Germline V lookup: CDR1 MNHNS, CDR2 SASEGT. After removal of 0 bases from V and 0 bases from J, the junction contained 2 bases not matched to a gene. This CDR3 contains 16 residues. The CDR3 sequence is CASSEAGLANSYEQYF. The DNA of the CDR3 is TGTGCCAGCAGTGAAGCGGGACTAGCGAACTCCTACGAGCAGTACTTC.

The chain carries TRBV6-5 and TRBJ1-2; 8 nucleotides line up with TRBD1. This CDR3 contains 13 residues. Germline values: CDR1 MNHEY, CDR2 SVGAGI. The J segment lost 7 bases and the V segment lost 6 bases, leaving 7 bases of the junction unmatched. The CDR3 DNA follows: TGTGCCAGCAGGGTGGACAGGGTCGGTGGCTACACCTTC. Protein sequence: CASRVDRVGGYTF.

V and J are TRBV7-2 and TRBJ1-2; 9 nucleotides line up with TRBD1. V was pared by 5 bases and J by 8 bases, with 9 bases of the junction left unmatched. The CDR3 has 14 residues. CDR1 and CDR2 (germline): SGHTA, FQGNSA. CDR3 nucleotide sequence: TGTGCCAGCAGCCCCCGGACAGGGGCCGGGGGCTACACCTTC. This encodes CASSPRTGAGGYTF.

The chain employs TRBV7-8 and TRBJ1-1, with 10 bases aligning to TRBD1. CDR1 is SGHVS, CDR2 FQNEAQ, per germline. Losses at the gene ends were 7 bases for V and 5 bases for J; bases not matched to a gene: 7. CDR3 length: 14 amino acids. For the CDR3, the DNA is TGTGCCAGCACCCTAGGGGGACAGGGGACTGAAGCTTTCTTT. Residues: CASTLGGQGTEAFF.

In nucleotides, the CDR3 is TGTGCCAGCAGCTTAGGGGGGACAGAGCACCACGAGCAGTACTTC. Translated, it gives CASSLGGTEHHEQYF. The J gene is TRBJ2-7, the V gene TRBV7-2; 7 bases agree with TRBD1. The V and J ends lost 1 base and 5 bases, in that order; junction bases with no gene match: 8. This CDR3 is 15 amino acids long. Per the germline V gene, CDR1 is SGHTA and CDR2 is FQGNSA.

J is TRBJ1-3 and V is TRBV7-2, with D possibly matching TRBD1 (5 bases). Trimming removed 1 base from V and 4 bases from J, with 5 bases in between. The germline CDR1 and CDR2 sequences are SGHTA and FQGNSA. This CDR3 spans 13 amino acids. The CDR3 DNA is TGTGCCAGCAGCTTAGAGGGGGGAAACACCATATATTTT. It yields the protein CASSLEGGNTIYF.

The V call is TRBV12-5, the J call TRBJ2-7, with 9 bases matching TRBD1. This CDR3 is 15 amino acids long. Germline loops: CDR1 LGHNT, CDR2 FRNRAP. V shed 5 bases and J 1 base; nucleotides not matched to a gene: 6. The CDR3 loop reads CASGTGGTTSYEQYF. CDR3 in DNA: TGTGCTAGTGGTACAGGGGGCACTACGTCCTACGAGCAGTACTTC. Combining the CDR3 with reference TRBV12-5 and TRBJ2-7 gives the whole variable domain DARVTQTPRHKVTEMGQEVTMRCQPILGHNTVFWYRQTMMQGLELLAYFRNRAPLDDSGMPKDRFSAEMPDATLATLKIQPSEPRDSAVYFCASGTGGTTSYEQYFGPGTRLTVT.

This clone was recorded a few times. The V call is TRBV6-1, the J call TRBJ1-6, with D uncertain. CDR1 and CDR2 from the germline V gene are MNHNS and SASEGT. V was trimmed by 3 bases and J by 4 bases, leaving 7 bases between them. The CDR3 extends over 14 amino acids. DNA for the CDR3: TGTGCCAGCAGTGAGCAGGATTATAATTCACCCCTCCACTTT. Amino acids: CASSEQDYNSPLHF.

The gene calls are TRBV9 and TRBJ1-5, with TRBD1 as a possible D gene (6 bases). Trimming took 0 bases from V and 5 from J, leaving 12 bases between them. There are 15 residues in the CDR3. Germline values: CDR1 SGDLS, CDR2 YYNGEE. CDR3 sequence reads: CASSVDGTSYQPQHF. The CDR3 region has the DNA TGTGCCAGCAGCGTAGATGGGACAAGTTATCAGCCCCAGCATTTT.

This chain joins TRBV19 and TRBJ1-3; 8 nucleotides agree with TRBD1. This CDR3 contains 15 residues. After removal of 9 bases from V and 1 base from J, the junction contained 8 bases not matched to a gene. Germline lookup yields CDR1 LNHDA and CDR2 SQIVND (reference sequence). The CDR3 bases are TGTGCCAGCCCTTCAGGGGGCGCTTCTGGAAACACCATATATTTT. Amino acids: CASPSGGASGNTIYF.

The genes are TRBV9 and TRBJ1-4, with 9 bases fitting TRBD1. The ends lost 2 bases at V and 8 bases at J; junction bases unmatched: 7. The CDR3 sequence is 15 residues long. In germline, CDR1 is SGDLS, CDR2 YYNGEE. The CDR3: CASSVGQGGWEKLFF. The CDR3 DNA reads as TGTGCCAGCAGCGTGGGACAGGGTGGTTGGGAAAAACTGTTTTTT.

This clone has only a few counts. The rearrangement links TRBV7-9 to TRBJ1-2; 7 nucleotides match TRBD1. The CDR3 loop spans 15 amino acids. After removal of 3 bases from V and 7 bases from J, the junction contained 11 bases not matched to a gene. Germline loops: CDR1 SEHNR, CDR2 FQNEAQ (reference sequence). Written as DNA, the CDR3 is TGTGCCAGCAGCTTTGGCAGGGGGTACGATCCTGGCTACACCTTC. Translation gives CASSFGRGYDPGYTF. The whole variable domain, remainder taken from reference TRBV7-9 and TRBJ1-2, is DTGVSQNPRHKITKRGQNVTFRCDPISEHNRLYWYRQTLGQGPEFLTYFQNEAQLEKSRLLSDRFSAERPKGSFSTLEIQRTEQGDSAMYLCASSFGRGYDPGYTFGSGTRLTVV.

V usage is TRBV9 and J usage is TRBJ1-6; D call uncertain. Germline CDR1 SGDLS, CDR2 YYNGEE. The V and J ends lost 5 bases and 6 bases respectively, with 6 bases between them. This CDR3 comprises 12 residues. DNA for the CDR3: TGTGCCAGCAGAACAGTTAATTCACCCCTCCACTTT. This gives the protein CASRTVNSPLHF.

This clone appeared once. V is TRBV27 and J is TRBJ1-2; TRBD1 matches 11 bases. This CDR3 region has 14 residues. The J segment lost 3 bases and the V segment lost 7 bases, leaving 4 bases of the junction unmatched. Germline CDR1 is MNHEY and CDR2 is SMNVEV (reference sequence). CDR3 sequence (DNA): TGTGCCAGCACCCGGACAGGGGGCGACTATGGCTACACCTTC. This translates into CASTRTGGDYGYTF.

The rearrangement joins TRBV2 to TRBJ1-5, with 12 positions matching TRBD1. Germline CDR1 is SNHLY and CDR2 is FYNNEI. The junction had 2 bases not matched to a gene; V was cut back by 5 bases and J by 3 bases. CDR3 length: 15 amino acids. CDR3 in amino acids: CASSQGQGANQPQHF. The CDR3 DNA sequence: TGTGCCAGCAGTCAGGGACAGGGGGCCAATCAGCCCCAGCATTTT.

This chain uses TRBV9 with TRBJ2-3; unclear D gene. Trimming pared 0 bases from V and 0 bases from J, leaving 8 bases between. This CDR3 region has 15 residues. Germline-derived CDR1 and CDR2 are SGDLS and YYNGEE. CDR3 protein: CASSVGGISTDTQYF. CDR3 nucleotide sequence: TGTGCCAGCAGCGTAGGCGGAATAAGCACAGATACGCAGTATTTT.

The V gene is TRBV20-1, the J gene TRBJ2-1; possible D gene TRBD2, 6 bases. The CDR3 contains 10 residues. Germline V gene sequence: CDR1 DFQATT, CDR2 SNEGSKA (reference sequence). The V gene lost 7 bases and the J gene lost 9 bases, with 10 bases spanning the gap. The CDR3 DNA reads TGCAGTGTTCGGACTACTGAGCAGTTCTTC. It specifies CSVRTTEQFF.

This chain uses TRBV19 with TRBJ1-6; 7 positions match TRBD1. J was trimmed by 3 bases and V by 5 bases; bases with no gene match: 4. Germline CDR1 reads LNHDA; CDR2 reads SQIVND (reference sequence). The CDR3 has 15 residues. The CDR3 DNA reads TGTGCCAGTAGTGACAGGGAGTTCTATAATTCACCCCTCCACTTT. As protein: CASSDREFYNSPLHF.

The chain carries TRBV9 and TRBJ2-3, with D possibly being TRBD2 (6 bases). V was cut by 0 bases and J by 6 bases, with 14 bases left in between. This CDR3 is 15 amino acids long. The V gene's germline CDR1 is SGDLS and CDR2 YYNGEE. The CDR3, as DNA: TGTGCCAGCAGCGTAGATTTGCTGGGAGGTGATACGCAGTATTTT. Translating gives CASSVDLLGGDTQYF.

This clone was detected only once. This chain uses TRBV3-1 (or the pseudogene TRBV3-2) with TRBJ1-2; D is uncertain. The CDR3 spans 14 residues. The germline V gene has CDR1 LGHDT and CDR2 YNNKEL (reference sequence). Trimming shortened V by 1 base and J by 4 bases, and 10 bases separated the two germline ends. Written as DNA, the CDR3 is TGTGCCAGCAGCCAAGGCAGGCTACCCTATGGCTACACCTTC. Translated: CASSQGRLPYGYTF.

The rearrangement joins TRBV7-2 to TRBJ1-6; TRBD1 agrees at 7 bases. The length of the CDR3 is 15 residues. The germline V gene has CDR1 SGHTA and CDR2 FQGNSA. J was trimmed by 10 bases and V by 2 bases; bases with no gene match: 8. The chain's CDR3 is CASSLRQGVGSPLHF. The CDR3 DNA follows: TGTGCCAGCAGCTTACGACAGGGAGTAGGGTCACCCCTCCACTTT.